The 13 T cell receptor beta chains below come from one sample, sequenced in a study of cytomegalovirus exposure and HLA in healthy donors. The PCR employed 60 Vbeta primers together with 13 Jbeta primers. Clones were sequenced by immunoSEQ multiplex PCR, and TCRdb holds only the in-frame ones, with some missing. Among about 160,000 clones listed, approximately 86% were seen once. Sequenced material: PBMCs. The receptors come from a woman younger than 30 in good health and CMV-seronegative.

The chain uses TRBV27 and TRBJ2-1; tentatively, D is TRBD1 (6 bases). The CDR3 consists of 15 residues. V lost 6 bases, J lost 5 bases, and 17 bases lay in between. Germline loops: CDR1 MNHEY, CDR2 SMNVEV (reference sequence). The CDR3 DNA is TGTGCCAGCAGGTCTATCGGACAGACCAACAATGAGCAGTTCTTC. Protein product: CASRSIGQTNNEQFF.

V gene TRBV7-2 combines with J gene TRBJ1-2; 11 bases fit TRBD1. CDR1 and CDR2 (germline): SGHTA, FQGNSA. V lost 5 bases to trimming and J lost 8 bases; unmatched junction nucleotides: 16. The CDR3 is 17 amino acids. The CDR3 here is CASSHLATGQGVDGYTF. The CDR3 coding sequence is TGTGCCAGCAGCCACCTGGCTACGGGACAGGGGGTTGACGGCTACACCTTC.

The rearrangement links TRBV19 to TRBJ2-2, with 7 positions matching TRBD1. CDR1 LNHDA and CDR2 SQIVND come from the germline V gene (reference sequence). The CDR3 is 15 residues long. The V segment lost 5 bases and the J segment 7 bases; nucleotides outside the gene matches: 10. As DNA, the CDR3 is TGTGCCAGTAGTCTAGGGACAGCGTTGGACGGGGAGCTGTTTTTT. It specifies CASSLGTALDGELFF.

This clone was seen only once. V usage is TRBV10-2 and J usage is TRBJ1-2; 7 nucleotides match TRBD1. CDR1 is WSHSY, CDR2 SAAADI, per germline. The junction had 7 bases not matched to a gene; V was cut back by 2 bases and J by 7 bases. CDR3 length: 14 residues. This CDR3 is CASSELDRVAGYTF. The CDR3 DNA follows: TGCGCCAGCAGTGAGCTTGACAGGGTGGCTGGCTACACCTTC.

Written as DNA, the CDR3 is TGTGCCAGTAGATCCCCTTGGACAGGGGACACAGATACGCAGTATTTT. This sequence encodes CASRSPWTGDTDTQYF. This chain uses TRBV19 with TRBJ2-3, with TRBD1 identical over 9 bases. The V gene end was trimmed by 6 bases and the J gene end by 2 bases; junction bases not matched to a gene: 9. CDR1 is LNHDA, CDR2 SQIVND, per germline (reference sequence). The CDR3 sequence is 16 residues long.

This chain links TRBV18 with TRBJ2-1; 7 nucleotides match TRBD2. Germline-derived CDR1 and CDR2 are KGHSH and LQKENI. V lost 3 bases and J lost 3; bases outside the gene matches: 8. The length of the CDR3 is 16 residues. Here the CDR3 reads CASSPTLGGSYNEQFF. The CDR3 bases are TGTGCCAGCTCACCCACCCTGGGCGGGAGCTACAATGAGCAGTTCTTC.

The genes are TRBV5-5 and TRBJ2-1; 9 nucleotides align to TRBD2. The CDR3 is 15 residues long. Trimming at V came to 2 bases and at J to 8 bases, leaving 8 bases not matched to a gene. The germline CDR1 and CDR2 sequences are SGHKS and YYEKEE (reference sequence). In DNA form, the CDR3 reads TGTGCCAGCAGCTTAAACGGGCGGGAGGGCTATGAGCAGTTCTTC. This encodes CASSLNGREGYEQFF.

The chain carries TRBV6-5 and TRBJ1-2, with D unclear. V was clipped by 0 bases and J by 8 bases, with 10 bases between them. Germline lookup yields CDR1 MNHEY and CDR2 SVGAGI. The CDR3 covers 13 residues. CDR3 amino acids: CASSYSRHGGYTF. The CDR3 DNA reads TGTGCCAGCAGTTACTCTCGCCACGGGGGCTACACCTTC.

This clone was counted once. The chain couples TRBV30 to TRBJ2-7; D perhaps matches TRBD1 (5 bases). Germline values: CDR1 GTSNPN, CDR2 SVGIG (reference sequence). The CDR3 sequence is 11 residues long. With 3 bases removed from V and 2 bases from J, the gap between germline ends came to 5 bases. The CDR3 region is CAWSRAYEQYF. CDR3 in DNA: TGTGCCTGGAGCAGGGCCTACGAGCAGTACTTC.

V and J are TRBV2 and TRBJ2-3; D gene unclear. V was shortened by 4 bases and J by 2 bases, with 7 bases between the two germline ends. The V gene's germline CDR1 is SNHLY and CDR2 FYNNEI. CDR3 length equals 13 residues. The CDR3 DNA reads as TGTGCCAGCAGTGGGAGCCACACAGATACGCAGTATTTT. Its translation is CASSGSHTDTQYF.

The genes are TRBV27 and TRBJ1-1; possibly TRBD1 for D (5 bases). Looked up from germline, CDR1 is MNHEY and CDR2 is SMNVEV (reference sequence). Trimming pared 7 bases from V and 1 base from J, leaving 16 bases between. The CDR3 has 15 residues. The CDR3 region is CASIQGGPANTEAFF. As DNA, the CDR3 is TGTGCCAGCATCCAGGGCGGCCCCGCGAACACTGAAGCTTTCTTT.

The chain combines TRBV27 with TRBJ2-2; 8 bases align to TRBD1. Germline V gives CDR1 MNHEY, CDR2 SMNVEV (reference sequence). The CDR3 contains 17 residues. Losses at the gene ends were 3 bases for V and 3 bases for J; bases not matched to a gene: 9. The CDR3 region is CASSFFAGTGYTGELFF. As DNA, the CDR3 is TGTGCCAGCAGTTTTTTTGCCGGGACAGGATACACCGGGGAGCTGTTTTTT.

This clone was seen only a few times. The chain uses TRBV7-6 and TRBJ2-6; no firm D call. The CDR3 totals 16 residues. Trimming stripped 1 base from V and 0 bases from J, with 7 bases between. Germline V gene sequence: CDR1 SGHVS, CDR2 FNYEAQ. The CDR3 protein is CASSLGTSSGANVLTF. The CDR3 DNA sequence: TGTGCCAGCAGCTTAGGTACCAGCTCTGGGGCCAACGTCCTGACTTTC.